This passage covers 2 T cell receptor beta chains from one sample sequenced in a study of blood T cells in healthy people across ages. For the second PCR, which ran for roughly 7 to 11 cycles, a sample-barcoded 5' primer and a J-beta primer mix were used. TCRdb ran MiXCR on the 5' RACE reads and lists one entry per CDR3 protein. The sample includes about 1.7 million distinct CDR3 sequences, under 30% seen only once; the top ten take 7% to 9%. Sequenced: blood. These receptors were obtained from a young woman in good health.

This clonotype has only a few counts. DNA of the CDR3: TGTGCCAGCAGCTTAGCTCTCGGACAGGGCGGCGAGCAGTTCTTC. Its translation: CASSLALGQGGEQFF. The chain employs TRBV7-2 and TRBJ2-1; 8 bases are shared with TRBD1. V trimming: 0 bases; J trimming: 10 bases; junction bases outside the gene matches: 8. The CDR3 sequence is 15 residues long. CDR1 is SGHTA and CDR2 is FQGNSA in the germline V gene.

The V and J genes are TRBV20-1 and TRBJ2-7; a weak D match, TRBD1 (5 bases). This CDR3 spans 15 amino acids. V was trimmed by 6 bases and J by 0 bases, leaving 18 bases between them. Germline CDR1 and CDR2: DFQATT and SNEGSKA (reference sequence). The CDR3 here is CSAHPYDRPSYEQYF. For the CDR3, the DNA is TGCAGTGCGCACCCCTACGACAGACCCTCCTACGAGCAGTACTTC.